The present T cell receptor beta chain was sequenced within a study of response to subunit inactivated influenza vaccine. Study findings and constraints: It was suggested by the authors that few new T cells are recruited by each seasonal influenza vaccination.

Using its own MiXCR run on the RT-PCR reads, TCRdb lists one record per CDR3 protein. The table lists about 190,000 distinct CDR3 sequences, around 15% of them singletons. Worth noting for this clonotype: Its antigen is undetermined.

CDR1 is SGHAT, CDR2 FQNNGV, per germline. Trimming removed 0 bases from V and 5 bases from J, with 14 bases in between. The CDR3 totals 15 residues. V usage is TRBV11-2 and J usage is TRBJ2-7, with TRBD2 as a possible D gene (6 bases). The material was CD8+ T cells sorted from PBMCs, obtained around 5 days after vaccination. The TCR comes from a man between 50 and 59 years old who received an inactivated influenza vaccine. Written as DNA, the CDR3 is TGTGCCAGCAGCTTAGAGTACGGGGGAGGTAACGAGCAGTACTTC. Its translation: CASSLEYGGGNEQYF.